A single sample gave rise to the 15 T cell receptor beta chains below, sequenced in a study of CD8 T cells in ankylosing spondylitis. General study points: There was a TCR beta motif, made of several highly homologous variants, that appeared characteristic of ankylosing spondylitis blood.

TCRdb ran MiXCR on the 5' RACE reads and lists one entry per CDR3 protein. The sample includes about 800,000 distinct CDR3 sequences, about 10% of them seen just once. These receptors' targets are unknown. Sequenced: blood, either unsorted or a sorted T cell fraction (not recorded which). These receptors all come from a male donor with ankylosing spondylitis.

The V gene is TRBV15, the J gene TRBJ1-1, with D perhaps TRBD1 (5 bases). This CDR3 has 13 amino acids. With 2 bases removed from V and 5 bases from J, the gap between germline ends came to 9 bases. Germline V CDR1 and CDR2: LNHNV, YYDKDF (reference sequence). The CDR3 DNA sequence: TGTGCCACCAGCAGACAGGGTAGTACTGAAGCTTTCTTT. Translation gives CATSRQGSTEAFF.

This chain's CDR3 is CSARVRASTDTQYF. The DNA of the CDR3 is TGCAGTGCTAGAGTCAGGGCTAGCACAGATACGCAGTATTTT. The genes are TRBV20-1 and TRBJ2-3; tentative D call: TRBD1 (5 bases). V gave up 1 base and J gave up 0 bases, with 8 bases separating them. Germline V lookup: CDR1 DFQATT, CDR2 SNEGSKA (reference sequence). CDR3 length equals 14 residues.

The sample holds a few counts of this clonotype. V gene TRBV5-1 combines with J gene TRBJ2-1, with 10 bases that match TRBD2. J lost 9 bases, V lost 4 bases, and 10 bases had no gene match. The CDR3 length is 15 residues. From germline, CDR1 is SGHRS and CDR2 YFSETQ. CDR3 residues: CASSLLLAGTAEQFF. The DNA for the CDR3 is TGCGCCAGCAGCCTATTACTAGCGGGGACCGCTGAGCAGTTCTTC. The whole variable domain, filled in from reference TRBV5-1 and TRBJ2-1, reads KAGVTQTPRYLIKTRGQQVTLSCSPISGHRSVSWYQQTPGQGLQFLFEYFSETQRNKGNFPGRFSGRQFSNSRSEMNVSTLELGDSALYLCASSLLLAGTAEQFFGPGTRLTVL.

The chain links TRBV4-2 to TRBJ1-4, with TRBD1 identical over 7 bases. The CDR3 loop spans 18 amino acids. Per the germline V gene, CDR1 is LGHNA and CDR2 is YNFKEQ. Trimming took 4 bases from V and 5 from J; bases not matched to a gene: 16. The CDR3 region has the DNA TGTGCCAGCAGCCCCTCCCCAGCACACCGGGACAGAAATGAAAAACTGTTTTTT. This encodes CASSPSPAHRDRNEKLFF.

The genes are TRBV20-1 and TRBJ2-2; D is unresolved. The V gene's germline CDR1 is DFQATT and CDR2 SNEGSKA (reference sequence). V lost 3 bases to trimming and J lost 1 base, with 6 bases between them. This CDR3 region has 13 residues. CDR3 region: CSASLGNTGELFF. The CDR3 DNA is TGCAGTGCTAGTCTGGGGAACACCGGGGAGCTGTTTTTT.

This clonotype showed up many times. The V and J genes are TRBV20-1 and TRBJ2-7; D not certain. The CDR3 consists of 14 residues. CDR1 and CDR2 from the germline V gene are DFQATT and SNEGSKA (reference sequence). The V and J ends lost 7 bases and 6 bases respectively, with 22 bases between them. The CDR3 reads CSVWIIGRGSEQYF. The CDR3, as DNA: TGCAGTGTGTGGATTATCGGCAGAGGTAGCGAGCAGTACTTC.

This sequence joins TRBV4-3 and TRBJ2-2, with D possibly being TRBD2 (5 bases). V lost 1 base and J 4 bases, leaving 10 bases between the germline ends. The CDR3 runs 15 residues. Germline lookup yields CDR1 LGHNA and CDR2 YSLEER. The CDR3 protein is CASSQVRGSTGELFF. The CDR3 region has the DNA TGCGCCAGCAGCCAAGTACGGGGTTCCACCGGGGAGCTGTTTTTT.

This chain joins TRBV20-1 and TRBJ2-1, with TRBD2 matching over 12 bases. Per germline, CDR1 DFQATT and CDR2 SNEGSKA (reference sequence). J gave up 10 bases and V 2 bases, and 9 bases lay outside the gene matches. This CDR3 is 15 amino acids long. CDR3 nucleotides: TGCAGTGCTAGATTGGCTAGCGGGAGGGCCGTCGAGCAGTTCTTC. Translating it yields CSARLASGRAVEQFF.

This clonotype showed up just a few times. The rearrangement links TRBV20-1 to TRBJ2-7, with a weak D call TRBD1 (5 bases). CDR1 and CDR2 from the germline V gene are DFQATT and SNEGSKA (reference sequence). The germline V and J ends were trimmed by 6 bases and 2 bases, with 17 bases remaining between them. This CDR3 has 14 residues. CDR3 sequence: CSASRAQAAYEQYF. In nucleotides, the CDR3 is TGCAGTGCAAGTAGGGCACAGGCTGCCTACGAGCAGTACTTC.

This rearrangement joins TRBV18 to TRBJ2-7; D call uncertain. The CDR3 is made up of 15 amino acids. Trimming removed 3 bases at V and 4 bases at J, with 16 bases between. The germline CDR1 and CDR2 sequences are KGHSH and LQKENI. CDR3 loop: CASSPTSSSLYEQYF. The CDR3 coding sequence is TGTGCCAGCTCACCGACGTCCTCAAGCCTTTACGAGCAGTACTTC.

The table lists this clonotype with a few counts. J is TRBJ2-1 and V is TRBV12-3 or TRBV12-4; D not certain. The CDR3 extends over 19 amino acids. The germline V and J ends were trimmed by 5 bases and 5 bases, with 28 bases remaining between them. The chain's CDR3 is CASSARPLMTSTSHNEQFF. The CDR3 DNA reads as TGTGCCAGCAGTGCCCGGCCCTTGATGACCTCAACCAGCCACAATGAGCAGTTCTTC.

The chain combines TRBV11-2 with TRBJ2-1, with 12 bases identical to TRBD1. This CDR3 spans 18 amino acids. Germline V gene lookup returns CDR1 SGHAT and CDR2 FQNNGV. V lost 5 bases, J lost 10 bases, and 18 bases stayed unmatched. The CDR3 DNA is TGTGCCAGCAGCCCCATTTTGGATCGCGGGACAGGGGGCAGAGAGCAGTTCTTC. Translation gives CASSPILDRGTGGREQFF.

This sequence joins TRBV20-1 and TRBJ1-6; D is ambiguous. With 5 bases removed from V and 7 bases from J, the gap between germline ends came to 18 bases. Germline V CDR1 and CDR2: DFQATT, SNEGSKA (reference sequence). The CDR3 loop spans 15 amino acids. In DNA form, the CDR3 reads TGCAGTGCTTCGGCCCAACTCATTGGGAATTCACCCCTCCACTTT. Its translation is CSASAQLIGNSPLHF.

The chain joins TRBV7-6 to TRBJ1-1; D gene uncertain. Trimming cost V 2 bases and J 4 bases, with 8 bases left between them. This CDR3 has 13 residues. The germline CDR1 and CDR2 sequences are SGHVS and FNYEAQ. CDR3 residues: CASSLTRSTEAFF. The CDR3 bases are TGTGCCAGCAGCTTAACGAGGAGCACTGAAGCTTTCTTT.

The chain links TRBV20-1 to TRBJ2-1; a possible D gene is TRBD1 (6 bases). CDR1 and CDR2 (germline): DFQATT, SNEGSKA (reference sequence). V was trimmed by 8 bases and J by 4 bases, leaving 12 bases between them. The CDR3 totals 12 residues. CDR3 sequence: CSQGLAYNEQFF. CDR3 nucleotide sequence: TGCAGTCAGGGGCTAGCTTACAATGAGCAGTTCTTC.